These 10 T cell receptor beta chains came from one sample sequenced in a study of graft-versus-host responses after intestinal transplantation. Libraries were prepared by immunoSEQ multiplex PCR; TCRdb keeps only in-frame clonotypes and omits some of them. The sample consists of about 40,000 clones, 85% to 95% of them appearing once. The material was PBMCs, obtained less than 750 days after intestinal transplantation. The source of these receptors is a human patient who received an intestinal transplant, so some T cells may come from the graft donor.

The rearrangement links TRBV5-6 to TRBJ2-5; D possibly matches TRBD1 or TRBD2 (6 bases each). Germline loops: CDR1 SGHDT, CDR2 YYEEEE. The CDR3 is made up of 15 amino acids. Trimming stripped 4 bases from V and 5 bases from J, with 18 bases between. The CDR3 region is CASSIERWRGETQYF. The CDR3 bases are TGTGCCAGCAGCATTGAACGGTGGAGGGGGGAGACCCAGTACTTC.

This sequence joins TRBV6-5 and TRBJ2-7; tentative D call: TRBD2 (6 bases). The CDR3 is 13 residues long. Per germline, CDR1 MNHEY and CDR2 SVGAGI. Between the trimmed V and J ends, which lost 6 bases and 3 bases, there was a span of 12 bases. CDR3 residues: CASSLGLRYEQYF. CDR3 DNA: TGTGCCAGCAGCCTGGGACTCCGCTACGAGCAGTACTTC.

The rearrangement uses TRBV23-1 and TRBJ2-3; weak D call: TRBD2 (6 bases). TRBV23-1 carries the ORF label, with uncertain function. V was shortened by 6 bases and J by 6 bases, with 10 bases between the two germline ends. The CDR3 is 12 residues long. CDR3 in amino acids: CASRPRGDTQYF. CDR3 DNA: TGCGCCAGCAGACCCCGGGGGGATACGCAGTATTTT.

This sequence joins TRBV4-1 and TRBJ1-1; D possibly corresponds to TRBD1 (6 bases). The CDR3 covers 16 residues. V lost 0 bases to trimming and J lost 2 bases, with 13 bases between them. From germline, CDR1 is MGHRA and CDR2 YSYEKL. Here the CDR3 DNA reads TGCGCCAGCAGCCAAGATGCCTACAGGGTTAACACTGAAGCTTTCTTT. Amino acids: CASSQDAYRVNTEAFF.

V usage is TRBV5-6 and J usage is TRBJ2-1; TRBD2 is a possible D gene (7 bases). V shed 6 bases and J shed 8 bases, with 15 bases lying between them. Germline lookup yields CDR1 SGHDT and CDR2 YYEEEE. This CDR3 has 13 residues. The chain's CDR3 is CASTTGGPHEQFF. CDR3 DNA sequence: TGTGCCAGCACAACGGGGGGCCCACATGAGCAGTTCTTC.

By sample share, this clone is medium-sized. Other DNA sequences from this sample encode an identical CDR3 as well. The chain employs TRBV6-4 and TRBJ2-1; 10 bases match TRBD2. This CDR3 contains 15 residues. Trimming removed 0 bases from V and 4 bases from J; junction bases left unmatched: 0. CDR1 MRHNA and CDR2 SNTAGT come from the germline V gene. The CDR3 DNA sequence: TGTGCCAGCAGTGACTCGACTAGCGGGTACAATGAGCAGTTCTTC. The encoded protein is CASSDSTSGYNEQFF.

The rearrangement uses TRBV30 and TRBJ2-7, with D hard to call. The germline V gene encodes CDR1 GTSNPN and CDR2 SVGIG (reference sequence). V was clipped by 0 bases and J by 2 bases, with 5 bases between them. The CDR3 is 12 residues long. In DNA, the CDR3 is TGTGCCTGGAGTGTAGGTCCCTACGAGCAGTACTTC. It specifies CAWSVGPYEQYF.

This clone was seen more than once but under ten times. The chain joins TRBV10-3 to TRBJ1-6; D remains unclear. The V gene's germline CDR1 is ENHRY and CDR2 SYGVKD. The CDR3 is made up of 12 amino acids. Trimming removed 0 bases at V and 9 bases at J, with 3 bases between. CDR3 in DNA: TGTGCCATCAGTGAGTCGACTTCACCCCTCCACTTT. This sequence encodes CAISESTSPLHF.

V and J are TRBV19 and TRBJ2-7; 9 bases agree with TRBD1. Germline CDR1 reads LNHDA; CDR2 reads SQIVND (reference sequence). The CDR3 totals 17 residues. The J segment lost 2 bases and the V segment lost 6 bases, leaving 14 bases of the junction unmatched. The CDR3 region is CASSLTPPGTGPYEQYF. CDR3 nucleotides: TGTGCCAGTAGCTTAACCCCGCCCGGGACAGGGCCCTACGAGCAGTACTTC.

The rearrangement links TRBV4-1 to TRBJ2-5, with 9 bases identical to TRBD2. J lost 1 base, V lost 4 bases, and 16 bases had no gene match. There are 19 residues in the CDR3. CDR1 and CDR2 (germline): MGHRA, YSYEKL. The CDR3 loop is CASSPGGGGRAEPQETQYF. The DNA for the CDR3 is TGCGCCAGCAGCCCGGGTGGTGGCGGGAGGGCCGAGCCCCAAGAGACCCAGTACTTC.